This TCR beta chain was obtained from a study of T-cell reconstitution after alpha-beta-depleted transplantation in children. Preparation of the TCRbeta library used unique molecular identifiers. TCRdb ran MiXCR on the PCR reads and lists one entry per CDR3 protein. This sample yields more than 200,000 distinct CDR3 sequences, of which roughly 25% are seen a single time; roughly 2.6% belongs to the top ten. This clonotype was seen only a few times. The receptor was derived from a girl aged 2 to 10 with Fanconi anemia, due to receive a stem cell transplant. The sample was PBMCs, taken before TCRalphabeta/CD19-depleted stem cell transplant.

The CDR3 region is CASSYLRTGELFF. The CDR3 coding sequence is TGTGCCAGCAGTTATCTGAGAACCGGGGAGCTGTTTTTT. The chain combines TRBV28 with TRBJ2-2, with no clear D. The CDR3 length is 13 residues. The V end was cut by 4 bases, the J end by 5 bases, with 8 bases between. The germline V gene has CDR1 MDHEN and CDR2 SYDVKM.